The T cell receptor beta chain under discussion was sequenced for a study of T cell changes during pregnancy in multiple sclerosis. Only in-frame clones appear in the TCRdb table, and some are missing; sequencing was by immunoSEQ multiplex PCR. The table has around 41,000 clones, 75% to 95% seen once. V shed 1 base, J shed 1 base, and the junction held 4 bases outside the gene matches. CDR3 length equals 15 residues. CDR1 is SGDLS, CDR2 YYNGEE, per germline. The sample consisted of CD4+ T cells from peripheral blood mononuclear cells, taken in the third trimester of pregnancy. The clonotype originates from a female donor in good health, enrolled as a control in a pregnancy study. The chain has TRBV9 and TRBJ1-1, with 7 nucleotides matching TRBD1. The CDR3 here is CASSVSTGENTEAFF. CDR3 coding DNA: TGTGCCAGCAGCGTATCAACAGGGGAGAACACTGAAGCTTTCTTT.